Below are 22 T cell receptor beta chains sequenced from a single sample in a study of T-cell memory formation after mild COVID-19. TCRdb reprocessed the 5' RACE reads via MiXCR and lists one record per CDR3 protein. This sample yields fewer than 500,000 distinct CDR3 sequences, of which around 27% are seen a single time; 12% belongs to the top ten. Sequencing was carried out using PBMCs or a T cell subset sorted from them (not recorded which). These receptors all come from an adult woman who had mild COVID-19 (a few samples of this study predate the infection). Cell type and time point are not known.

The chain couples TRBV11-3 to TRBJ2-3, with TRBD2 identical over 11 bases. The CDR3 runs 17 residues. The V segment lost 5 bases and the J segment 4 bases; nucleotides outside the gene matches: 11. Germline loops: CDR1 SGHNT, CDR2 YENEEA. DNA of the CDR3: TGTGCCAGCAGCGCTCCACTAGCGGGAGCAAAAGCAGATACGCAGTATTTT. As protein: CASSAPLAGAKADTQYF.

J is TRBJ1-2 and V is TRBV5-1; D is unclear. CDR1 and CDR2 from the germline V gene are SGHRS and YFSETQ. The V end lost 7 bases, the J end lost 7 bases, and 23 bases lay between the germline ends. The CDR3 contains 15 residues. The CDR3 DNA reads as TGCGCCAGCCAATTAAACGGGCAGGACCGCACTGGCTACACCTTC. Residues: CASQLNGQDRTGYTF.

The chain joins TRBV29-1 to TRBJ2-7, with 10 bases that match TRBD1. CDR1 and CDR2 from the germline V gene are SQVTM and ANQGSEA. The CDR3 has 15 residues. Unmatched junction bases numbered 6, after V lost 4 bases and J lost 0 bases. Here the CDR3 reads CSVAGWDRGSYEQYF. The CDR3 DNA follows: TGCAGCGTTGCCGGCTGGGACAGGGGCTCCTACGAGCAGTACTTC.

This chain uses TRBV12-3 or TRBV12-4 with TRBJ2-2; D might be TRBD1 (5 bases). V was cut by 6 bases and J by 0 bases, with 11 bases left in between. The CDR3 extends over 15 amino acids. CDR3 bases: TGTGCCAGCAGGTGGGGCCGAGCGAACACCGGGGAGCTGTTTTTT. Translated, it gives CASRWGRANTGELFF.

In regard to this clonotype: The junction shows a germline mismatch at one end, possibly a read error. The V call is TRBV29-1, the J call TRBJ2-1; no clear D. The CDR3 length is 12 residues. Germline-derived CDR1 and CDR2 are SQVTM and ANQGSEA. The CDR3 DNA sequence: TGTGTCGTAGCCAGCTCCTACAATGAGCAGTTCTTC. Amino acids: CVVASSYNEQFF.

There are a few counts of this clonotype. V usage is TRBV20-1 and J usage is TRBJ2-2, with TRBD2 as a possible D gene (5 bases). CDR1 and CDR2 from the germline V gene are DFQATT and SNEGSKA (reference sequence). Trimming removed 0 bases from V and 6 bases from J, with 11 bases in between. CDR3 length: 14 amino acids. CDR3 protein: CSARDPLAAGELFF. Written as DNA, the CDR3 is TGCAGTGCTAGAGACCCGCTAGCAGCCGGGGAGCTGTTTTTT.

This clonotype has more than one count but fewer than ten. The chain links TRBV7-9 to TRBJ1-4, with D maybe TRBD1 (5 bases). V dropped 7 bases and J dropped 3 bases, with 9 bases sitting between them. The CDR3 spans 13 residues. Germline V gene sequence: CDR1 SEHNR, CDR2 FQNEAQ (reference sequence). CDR3: CASKRGSNEKLFF. The DNA for the CDR3 is TGTGCCAGCAAGCGGGGGTCTAATGAAAAACTGTTTTTT.

The CDR3 DNA is TGCAGTGCTAGAGATTCGACAGGGCCTGAGCAGTTCTTC. Protein sequence: CSARDSTGPEQFF. The chain joins TRBV20-1 to TRBJ2-1, with 7 bases matching TRBD1. The CDR3 spans 13 residues. The J segment lost 9 bases and the V segment lost 0 bases, leaving 5 bases of the junction unmatched. The germline gives CDR1 DFQATT, CDR2 SNEGSKA (reference sequence).

The CDR3 here is CASSGRDRGIGEQYF. For the CDR3, the DNA is TGTGCCAGCAGCGGCCGGGACAGGGGAATCGGCGAGCAGTACTTC. The V and J genes are TRBV7-9 and TRBJ2-7; 10 bases fit TRBD1. Looked up from germline, CDR1 is SEHNR and CDR2 is FQNEAQ (reference sequence). Losses at the gene ends were 5 bases for V and 6 bases for J; bases not matched to a gene: 10. This CDR3 spans 15 amino acids.

The table lists this clonotype with a few counts. This sequence joins TRBV20-1 and TRBJ2-3; TRBD2 matches at 11 bases. The junction had 7 bases not matched to a gene; V was cut back by 3 bases and J by 5 bases. The CDR3 has 15 amino acids. CDR1 and CDR2 (germline): DFQATT, SNEGSKA (reference sequence). The CDR3 DNA sequence: TGCAGTGCTAGTTCTCTAGCGGGGGGAGGAGATACGCAGTATTTT. Its protein product is CSASSLAGGGDTQYF.

A note on this clonotype: The junction and the germline gene differ at one end; a read error may be behind it. The chain employs TRBV20-1 and TRBJ2-1, with D tentatively TRBD1 or TRBD2 (6 bases each). In germline, CDR1 is DFQATT, CDR2 SNEGSKA (reference sequence). This CDR3 contains 15 residues. The CDR3 bases are TGCGGTGCCCTTGGGAGGTTGGGGGCGGTTAATGAGCAGTTCTTC. Translation: CGALGRLGAVNEQFF.

This clonotype was recorded a few times. The chain carries TRBV15 and TRBJ2-1, with a tentative D call TRBD2 (5 bases). The germline CDR1 and CDR2 sequences are LNHNV and YYDKDF (reference sequence). The CDR3 has 15 residues. The V and J ends lost 0 bases and 9 bases respectively, with 15 bases between them. CDR3 DNA: TGTGCCACCAGCAGAGAAGGACTTCTGCGCGGTGAGCAGTTCTTC. Its protein is CATSREGLLRGEQFF.

There are many counts of this clonotype. The chain recombines TRBV7-9 with TRBJ2-1; D remains ambiguous. Deletions cut 1 base from V and 8 bases from J, with 12 bases between. The CDR3 covers 14 residues. CDR1 SEHNR and CDR2 FQNEAQ come from the germline V gene (reference sequence). As DNA, the CDR3 is TGTGCCAGCAGCTTAGGGCCCAAGTGGGATGAGCAGTTCTTC. Its translation is CASSLGPKWDEQFF.

This clonotype has ten or more counts. The rearrangement uses TRBV5-1 and TRBJ2-1; a possible D gene is TRBD1 (6 bases). CDR3 length equals 14 residues. The germline gives CDR1 SGHRS, CDR2 YFSETQ. V lost 0 bases and J lost 6, with 10 bases in between. The CDR3 protein is CASSLDPRGNEQFF. In DNA form, the CDR3 reads TGCGCCAGCAGCTTGGACCCCAGGGGCAATGAGCAGTTCTTC. Using reference TRBV5-1 and TRBJ2-1 for the parts outside the CDR3, the full variable domain is KAGVTQTPRYLIKTRGQQVTLSCSPISGHRSVSWYQQTPGQGLQFLFEYFSETQRNKGNFPGRFSGRQFSNSRSEMNVSTLELGDSALYLCASSLDPRGNEQFFGPGTRLTVL.

This clonotype has a handful of counts. This rearrangement joins TRBV5-6 to TRBJ2-7; 10 bases fit TRBD2. The CDR3 sequence is 14 residues long. CDR1 is SGHDT, CDR2 YYEEEE, per germline. The trim removed 4 bases at V and 4 bases at J, leaving 5 bases unmatched. The CDR3 region is CASSRGTSEYEQYF. The CDR3 coding sequence is TGTGCCAGCAGCCGTGGGACTAGCGAGTACGAGCAGTACTTC.

The chain joins TRBV20-1 to TRBJ2-7; 8 bases agree with TRBD1. Germline values: CDR1 DFQATT, CDR2 SNEGSKA (reference sequence). The CDR3 has 15 amino acids. V lost 1 base to trimming and J lost 4 bases; unmatched junction nucleotides: 9. CDR3 region: CSARASGQGPYEQYF. The CDR3 nucleotides read TGCAGTGCTAGAGCGAGTGGACAGGGTCCGTACGAGCAGTACTTC.

The CDR3 coding sequence is TGTGCCAGCAGCCCGACAGGATTCGGAAACACCATATATTTT. Its translation is CASSPTGFGNTIYF. The chain is built from TRBV6-2 or TRBV6-3 and TRBJ1-3, with D maybe TRBD1 (6 bases). Germline CDR1 is MNHEY and CDR2 is SVGEGT. The V end was cut by 6 bases, the J end by 4 bases, with 13 bases between. The CDR3 consists of 14 residues.

This clonotype was found many times. This rearrangement joins TRBV29-1 to TRBJ2-7; TRBD1 matches at 11 bases. This CDR3 comprises 15 residues. Trimming at V came to 5 bases and at J to 6 bases, leaving 12 bases not matched to a gene. Per germline, CDR1 SQVTM and CDR2 ANQGSEA. The CDR3 sequence: CSVSGTGGLFGEQYF. Written as DNA, the CDR3 is TGCAGCGTTTCCGGGACAGGGGGGTTATTCGGCGAGCAGTACTTC.

This clonotype was detected only a few times. The chain links TRBV7-6 to TRBJ2-7; 8 positions agree with TRBD1. Germline-derived CDR1 and CDR2 are SGHVS and FNYEAQ. Trimming at V came to 5 bases and at J to 4 bases, leaving 16 bases not matched to a gene. CDR3 length: 17 amino acids. CDR3 sequence: CASSPRATGQGLYEQYF. CDR3 bases: TGTGCCAGCAGCCCGAGAGCAACCGGACAGGGACTGTACGAGCAGTACTTC.

This clonotype occurred a few times. The rearrangement uses TRBV7-9 and TRBJ2-7; 15 bases are shared with TRBD2. V was clipped by 5 bases and J by 7 bases; unmatched bases: 9. Per germline, CDR1 SEHNR and CDR2 FQNEAQ (reference sequence). The length of the CDR3 is 16 residues. The CDR3 is CASSLRTSGRAEEQYF. The CDR3 bases are TGTGCCAGCAGCCTCCGGACTAGCGGGAGGGCCGAGGAGCAGTACTTC.

This clonotype was detected a few times. The V gene is TRBV7-8, the J gene TRBJ2-2, with 9 nucleotides matching TRBD2. This CDR3 contains 16 residues. The J segment lost 2 bases and the V segment lost 5 bases, leaving 6 bases of the junction unmatched. Germline CDR1 SGHVS, CDR2 FQNEAQ. The CDR3 region has the DNA TGTGCCAGCAGCCTCAGACTAGCGGTTAACACCGGGGAGCTGTTTTTT. Its protein is CASSLRLAVNTGELFF.

This chain uses TRBV12-3 or TRBV12-4 with TRBJ2-7; D is uncertain. V lost 3 bases to trimming and J lost 1 base, with 10 bases between them. The CDR3 extends over 14 amino acids. The CDR3 spells CASSFSGMSYEQYF. The CDR3 region has the DNA TGTGCCAGCAGTTTCTCTGGGATGTCCTACGAGCAGTACTTC.